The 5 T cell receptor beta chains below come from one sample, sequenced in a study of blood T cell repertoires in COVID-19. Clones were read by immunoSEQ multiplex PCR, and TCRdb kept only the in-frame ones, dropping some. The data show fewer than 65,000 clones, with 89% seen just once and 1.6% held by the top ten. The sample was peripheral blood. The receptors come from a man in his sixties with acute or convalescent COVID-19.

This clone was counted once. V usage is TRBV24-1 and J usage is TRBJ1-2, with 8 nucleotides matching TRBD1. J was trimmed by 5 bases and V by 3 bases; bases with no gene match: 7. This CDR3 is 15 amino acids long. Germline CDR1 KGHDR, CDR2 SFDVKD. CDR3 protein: CATSDTRTGNYGYTF. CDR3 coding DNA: TGTGCCACCAGTGATACCAGGACAGGGAATTATGGCTACACCTTC.

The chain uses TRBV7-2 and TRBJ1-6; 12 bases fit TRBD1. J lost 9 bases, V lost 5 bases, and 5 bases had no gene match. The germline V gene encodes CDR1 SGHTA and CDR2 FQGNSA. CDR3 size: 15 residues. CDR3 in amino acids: CASSLRDRGLSPLHF. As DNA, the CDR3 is TGTGCCAGCAGCCTCCGGGACAGGGGGCTTTCACCCCTCCACTTT.

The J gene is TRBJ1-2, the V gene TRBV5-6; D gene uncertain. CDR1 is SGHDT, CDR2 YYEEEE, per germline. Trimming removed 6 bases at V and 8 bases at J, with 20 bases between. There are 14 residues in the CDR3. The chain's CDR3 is CASTPKTITPGYTF. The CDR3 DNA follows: TGTGCCAGCACCCCGAAGACTATCACGCCAGGCTACACCTTC.

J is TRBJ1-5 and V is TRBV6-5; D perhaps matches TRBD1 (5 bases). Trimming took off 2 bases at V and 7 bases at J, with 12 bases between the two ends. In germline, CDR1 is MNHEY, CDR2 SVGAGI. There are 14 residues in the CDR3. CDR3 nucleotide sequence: TGTGCCAGCAGTTACGCAGGGATCGGACAGCCCCAGCATTTT. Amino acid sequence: CASSYAGIGQPQHF.

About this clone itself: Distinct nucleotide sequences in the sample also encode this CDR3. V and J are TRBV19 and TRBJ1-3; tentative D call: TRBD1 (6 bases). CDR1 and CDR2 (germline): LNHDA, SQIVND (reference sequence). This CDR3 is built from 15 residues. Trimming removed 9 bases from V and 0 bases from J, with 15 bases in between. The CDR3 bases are TGTGCCAGCAGACGACAGGCCTTCTCTGGAAACACCATATATTTT. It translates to CASRRQAFSGNTIYF.